The 17 T cell receptor beta chains presented below share a single source sample, sequenced in a study of T cell responses to AZD1222 COVID-19 vaccine. Assay used: immunoSEQ multiplex PCR; TCRdb lists only in-frame clones, some missing. Of approximately 140,000 clones listed, about 90% are singletons. The sequencing used peripheral blood, collected on day 0 of AZD1222 vaccination. The origin of the receptors is an adult in good health.

The rearrangement uses TRBV7-2 and TRBJ1-1; D is undetermined. Germline values: CDR1 SGHTA, CDR2 FQGNSA. The length of the CDR3 is 14 residues. Between the trimmed V and J ends, which lost 0 bases and 1 base, there was a span of 6 bases. CDR3 nucleotide sequence: TGTGCCAGCAGCTTAGCGAGCTGGAACACTGAAGCTTTCTTT. This codes for CASSLASWNTEAFF.

The chain carries TRBV27 and TRBJ1-5, with D perhaps matching TRBD1 (5 bases). CDR3 length: 14 residues. Trimming took 6 bases from V and 7 from J, leaving 16 bases between them. Germline-derived CDR1 and CDR2 are MNHEY and SMNVEV (reference sequence). The chain's CDR3 is CASSPAVGDQPQHF. The CDR3 DNA is TGTGCCAGCAGCCCCGCTGTAGGGGACCAGCCCCAGCATTTT.

The chain employs TRBV3-1 (or the pseudogene TRBV3-2) and TRBJ2-2; D is uncertain. There are 15 residues in the CDR3. Germline V gene data show CDR1 as LGHDT and CDR2 as YNNKEL (reference sequence). Trimming cost V 4 bases and J 6 bases, with 15 bases left between them. This chain's CDR3 is CASSPIGMTAGELFF. CDR3 nucleotide sequence: TGTGCCAGCAGCCCTATAGGGATGACCGCCGGGGAGCTGTTTTTT.

The chain recombines TRBV24-1 with TRBJ1-2; D call uncertain. Germline CDR1 and CDR2: KGHDR and SFDVKD. This CDR3 contains 15 residues. Trimming stripped 3 bases from V and 0 bases from J, with 10 bases between. CDR3 residues: CATSDGISSNYGYTF. DNA for the CDR3: TGTGCCACCAGTGATGGAATATCCTCTAACTATGGCTACACCTTC.

In this sample, this clone turned up a few times. CDR3 coding DNA: TGTGCCAGCAGTTATAGCGGGAGAAATGAGCAGTTCTTC. This sequence encodes CASSYSGRNEQFF. J is TRBJ2-1 and V is TRBV25-1; 9 nucleotides match TRBD2. CDR3 length equals 13 residues. Germline-derived CDR1 and CDR2 are MGHDK and SYGVNS. V lost 5 bases to trimming and J lost 7 bases; unmatched junction nucleotides: 3.

The sample holds many counts of this clone. The gene calls are TRBV4-2 and TRBJ1-5; D is perhaps TRBD1 (6 bases). V was trimmed by 0 bases and J by 4 bases, leaving 16 bases between them. The CDR3 length is 17 residues. From germline, CDR1 is LGHNA and CDR2 YNFKEQ. The CDR3 reads CASSQDLAGASNQPQHF. CDR3 nucleotide sequence: TGTGCCAGCAGCCAAGATTTAGCGGGGGCGTCAAATCAGCCCCAGCATTTT.

The V and J genes are TRBV24-1 and TRBJ2-1; the match to TRBD2 covers 9 bases. V shed 3 bases and J 4 bases; nucleotides not matched to a gene: 6. This CDR3 spans 16 amino acids. Germline CDR1 is KGHDR and CDR2 is SFDVKD. The DNA for the CDR3 is TGTGCCACCAGTGATCCCGAGCTAGCGGGATACAATGAGCAGTTCTTC. This gives the protein CATSDPELAGYNEQFF.

The genes are TRBV7-9 and TRBJ1-1; D ambiguous. This CDR3 spans 12 amino acids. Germline V lookup: CDR1 SEHNR, CDR2 FQNEAQ (reference sequence). With 4 bases removed from V and 7 bases from J, the gap between germline ends came to 10 bases. The DNA for the CDR3 is TGTGCCAGCAGCTACGAAGGTCTTGAAGCTTTCTTT. Protein: CASSYEGLEAFF. Full variable domain (rest looked up from reference TRBV7-9 and TRBJ1-1): DTGVSQNPRHKITKRGQNVTFRCDPISEHNRLYWYRQTLGQGPEFLTYFQNEAQLEKSRLLSDRFSAERPKGSFSTLEIQRTEQGDSAMYLCASSYEGLEAFFGQGTRLTVV.

The chain uses TRBV19 and TRBJ2-3; 9 bases align to TRBD1. This CDR3 has 15 amino acids. Germline V gene sequence: CDR1 LNHDA, CDR2 SQIVND (reference sequence). Trimming took 7 bases from V and 0 from J; bases not matched to a gene: 5. CDR3 coding DNA: TGTGCCAGTAACCGACAGGGGGAAAGCACAGATACGCAGTATTTT. This encodes CASNRQGESTDTQYF.

The chain has TRBV28 and TRBJ1-2; 9 bases line up with TRBD1. J gave up 3 bases and V 6 bases, and 5 bases lay outside the gene matches. This CDR3 has 14 residues. Germline V lookup: CDR1 MDHEN, CDR2 SYDVKM. The CDR3 loop is CASRIQGADYGYTF. CDR3 coding DNA: TGTGCCAGCAGAATACAGGGGGCTGACTATGGCTACACCTTC.

V and J are TRBV20-1 and TRBJ2-4; no firm D call. V shed 3 bases and J shed 0 bases, with 9 bases lying between them. This CDR3 region has 14 residues. CDR1 is DFQATT, CDR2 SNEGSKA, per germline (reference sequence). The CDR3 here is CSASSFIAKNIQYF. The CDR3 DNA sequence: TGCAGTGCTAGTTCGTTTATAGCCAAAAACATTCAGTACTTC.

This chain joins TRBV7-2 and TRBJ1-1; D remains unclear. V dropped 4 bases and J dropped 2 bases, with 11 bases sitting between them. Germline V gives CDR1 SGHTA, CDR2 FQGNSA. The CDR3 length is 14 residues. CDR3 nucleotides: TGTGCCAGCAGCTGGGCGGGGAGCAACACTGAAGCTTTCTTT. Translation gives CASSWAGSNTEAFF.

This clone appeared a single time. The chain uses TRBV13 and TRBJ2-1; the match to TRBD2 covers 11 bases. The germline V gene has CDR1 PRHDT and CDR2 FYEKMQ (reference sequence). V shed 3 bases and J 10 bases; nucleotides not matched to a gene: 8. CDR3 length: 15 residues. The CDR3 region has the DNA TGTGCCAGCAGCTTTTATAGCGGGAGGGCCGGGGAGCAGTTCTTC. Its translation is CASSFYSGRAGEQFF. Full variable domain (outside the CDR3, taken from reference TRBV13 and TRBJ2-1): AAGVIQSPRHLIKEKRETATLKCYPIPRHDTVYWYQQGPGQDPQFLISFYEKMQSDKGSIPDRFSAQQFSDYHSELNMSSLELGDSALYFCASSFYSGRAGEQFFGPGTRLTVL.

V gene TRBV7-2 combines with J gene TRBJ2-6, with D perhaps TRBD1 (6 bases). Trimming removed 1 base from V and 7 bases from J, with 11 bases in between. Germline-derived CDR1 and CDR2 are SGHTA and FQGNSA. The CDR3 totals 15 residues. CDR3 coding DNA: TGTGCCAGCAGCTTAGAGCAGGGGAGAGCCAACGTCCTGACTTTC. It is translated as CASSLEQGRANVLTF.

This clone was recorded only once. V and J are TRBV7-2 and TRBJ1-1; 8 bases line up with TRBD1. The junction had 4 bases not matched to a gene; V was cut back by 5 bases and J by 5 bases. The CDR3 loop spans 13 amino acids. Germline V CDR1 and CDR2: SGHTA, FQGNSA. CDR3 nucleotides: TGTGCCAGCAGCAGGACAGGGAGGACTGAAGCTTTCTTT. Protein sequence: CASSRTGRTEAFF.

The genes are TRBV30 and TRBJ2-1; the match to TRBD2 covers 11 bases. V trimming: 0 bases; J trimming: 7 bases; junction bases outside the gene matches: 5. Germline-derived CDR1 and CDR2 are GTSNPN and SVGIG (reference sequence). This CDR3 is 15 amino acids long. CDR3 in amino acids: CAWSVLAGVINEQFF. CDR3 in DNA: TGTGCCTGGAGTGTACTAGCGGGAGTCATAAATGAGCAGTTCTTC.

This chain uses TRBV6-4 with TRBJ1-2; the D gene is possibly TRBD1 (5 bases). V dropped 0 bases and J dropped 6 bases, with 14 bases sitting between them. Germline V gene sequence: CDR1 MRHNA, CDR2 SNTAGT. The CDR3 has 15 amino acids. CDR3 region: CASSDSAGGGHGYTF. CDR3 bases: TGTGCCAGCAGTGACTCAGCCGGGGGAGGGCATGGCTACACCTTC.